This TCR beta chain was recorded in a study of OX40 agonist ivuxolimab in advanced cancers. The germline V and J ends were trimmed by 4 bases and 1 base, with 7 bases remaining between them. The CDR3 is 14 residues long. In germline, CDR1 is MRHNA, CDR2 SNTAGT. Profiling relied on immunoSEQ multiplex PCR, and the TCRdb table lists in-frame clones only, not all of them. The data show roughly 70,000 clones, 85% seen once. The chain is built from TRBV6-4 and TRBJ2-2, with D maybe TRBD1 (5 bases). The source material was CD4+ or CD8+ T cells sorted from blood, sampled in a trial of the OX40 agonist ivuxolimab. The receptor was isolated from an adult with an advanced solid tumor such as melanoma, head and neck, liver or kidney cancer. Here the CDR3 reads CASSATGNTGELFF. In DNA form, the CDR3 reads TGTGCCAGCAGTGCAACAGGGAACACCGGGGAGCTGTTTTTT.